A single sample is the source of the 9 T cell receptor beta chains below, sequenced in a study of T cells after yellow fever vaccination. In TCRdb, the 5' RACE reads were re-called with MiXCR into one record per CDR3 protein. The data show hundreds of thousands of distinct CDR3 sequences, around 4% seen once. The sequencing here drew on PBMCs, taken on the day of the yellow fever booster vaccination. These receptors came from a man aged 18 to 29 who received the YFV17D yellow fever vaccine.

This clonotype was counted at least ten times. The chain recombines TRBV7-2 with TRBJ2-5; D is perhaps TRBD1 or TRBD2 (5 bases each). The CDR3 sequence is 16 residues long. V lost 4 bases and J 0 bases, leaving 15 bases between the germline ends. CDR1 and CDR2 from the germline V gene are SGHTA and FQGNSA. The CDR3 DNA reads as TGTGCCAGCAGCTCGAGCCCGGGACCCAACCAAGAGACCCAGTACTTC. As protein: CASSSSPGPNQETQYF.

This clonotype appeared a few times. The chain carries TRBV6-5 and TRBJ2-2; D is possibly TRBD1 (5 bases). Per germline, CDR1 MNHEY and CDR2 SVGAGI. This CDR3 spans 14 amino acids. Trimming removed 10 bases from V and 1 base from J, with 13 bases in between. CDR3 DNA: TGTGCCACCGAATTTACAGGGAACACCGGGGAGCTGTTTTTT. Residues: CATEFTGNTGELFF.

This clonotype was counted many times. This rearrangement joins TRBV11-2 to TRBJ2-5, with a weak D call TRBD2 (5 bases). Germline values: CDR1 SGHAT, CDR2 FQNNGV. V lost 3 bases and J lost 4, with 12 bases in between. This CDR3 spans 14 amino acids. CDR3 in DNA: TGTGCCAGCAGCTTCGGGGTGGCAGGAGAGACCCAGTACTTC. Its translation is CASSFGVAGETQYF.

This clonotype was observed at least ten times. J is TRBJ2-2 and V is TRBV5-1, with 7 bases lining up with TRBD1. Germline values: CDR1 SGHRS, CDR2 YFSETQ. The V gene end was trimmed by 3 bases and the J gene end by 3 bases; junction bases not matched to a gene: 5. The CDR3 runs to 15 residues. The chain's CDR3 is CASSSPGQHTGELFF. The CDR3 DNA reads TGCGCCAGCAGCTCACCGGGACAGCACACCGGGGAGCTGTTTTTT.

The genes are TRBV4-3 and TRBJ1-1, with unresolved D. Looked up from germline, CDR1 is LGHNA and CDR2 is YSLEER. The V gene lost 0 bases and the J gene lost 1 base, with 12 bases spanning the gap. The CDR3 sequence is 16 residues long. Here the CDR3 reads CASSQDLGSRNTEAFF. Here the CDR3 DNA reads TGCGCCAGCAGCCAAGATCTGGGGTCGAGGAACACTGAAGCTTTCTTT.

CDR3 in DNA: TGTGCCAGCAGTTACAGGCCTAGCGGGGGGTCCTACAATGAGCAGTTCTTC. This sequence encodes CASSYRPSGGSYNEQFF. This chain uses TRBV6-2 or TRBV6-3 with TRBJ2-1, with TRBD2 matching 11 bases. The germline V gene encodes CDR1 MNHEY and CDR2 SVGEGT. The J segment lost 1 base and the V segment lost 2 bases, leaving 4 bases of the junction unmatched. This CDR3 is built from 17 residues.

The V call is TRBV4-3, the J call TRBJ2-5; D is perhaps TRBD1 (7 bases). V shed 1 base and J shed 5 bases, with 14 bases lying between them. Per germline, CDR1 LGHNA and CDR2 YSLEER. The CDR3 totals 15 residues. The CDR3 loop reads CASSQGRGAGETQYF. Written as DNA, the CDR3 is TGCGCCAGCAGCCAAGGCAGGGGGGCGGGGGAGACCCAGTACTTC.

Ten or more counts support this clonotype. Given a much more abundant clone one base away, this may be a read error. V usage is TRBV9 and J usage is TRBJ2-3; 10 nucleotides match TRBD2. Germline V gene data show CDR1 as SGDLS and CDR2 as YYNGEE. The CDR3 sequence is 17 residues long. Germline trimming cut 4 bases from V and 2 bases from J; bases unmatched to any gene: 10. Here the CDR3 DNA reads TGTGCCAGCAGCCCCGGGAATAGCGGGGGGCCCACAGATACGCAGTATTTT. It translates to CASSPGNSGGPTDTQYF. The variable domain in full, completed from reference TRBV9 and TRBJ2-3, reads DSGVTQTPKHLITATGQRVTLRCSPRSGDLSVYWYQQSLDQGLQFLIQYYNGEERAKGNILERFSAQQFPDLHSELNLSSLELGDSALYFCASSPGNSGGPTDTQYFGPGTRLTVL.

The chain combines TRBV25-1 with TRBJ2-5; D possibly corresponds to TRBD1 (6 bases). The CDR3 spans 15 residues. CDR1 and CDR2 from the germline V gene are MGHDK and SYGVNS. The ends were cut back, 5 bases at V and 0 bases at J, with 13 bases in the middle. The CDR3 DNA sequence: TGTGCCAGCAGTAATTATGGACAGAACCAAGAGACCCAGTACTTC. Translating gives CASSNYGQNQETQYF. The complete variable domain, with remaining parts taken from reference TRBV25-1 and TRBJ2-5, reads EADIYQTPRYLVIGTGKKITLECSQTMGHDKMYWYQQDPGMELHLIHYSYGVNSTEKGDLSSESTVSRIRTEHFPLTLESARPSHTSQYLCASSNYGQNQETQYFGPGTRLLVL.